This TCR beta chain was identified during a study of blood T cell repertoires in COVID-19. This CDR3 has 14 amino acids. The germline CDR1 and CDR2 sequences are MDHEN and SYDVKM. Trimming stripped 8 bases from V and 0 bases from J, with 12 bases between. Original analysis: Amplification with reference gene primers provided the estimates of nucleated cell counts. Only in-frame clones appear in the TCRdb table, and some are missing; sequencing was by immunoSEQ multiplex PCR. The DNA was the basis for D and trimming; V, J and clone size are from that table. The sample yields about 150,000 clones, around 84% seen once. This clone was counted once.

Source material: peripheral blood. The chain combines TRBV28 with TRBJ2-3; D may be TRBD2 (6 bases). The receptor's source is a woman aged 50 to 65 in a cohort sampled during active or convalescent COVID-19. CDR3 residues: CASCAAGSTDTQYF. CDR3 nucleotides: TGTGCCAGCTGTGCGGCGGGGAGCACAGATACGCAGTATTTT.